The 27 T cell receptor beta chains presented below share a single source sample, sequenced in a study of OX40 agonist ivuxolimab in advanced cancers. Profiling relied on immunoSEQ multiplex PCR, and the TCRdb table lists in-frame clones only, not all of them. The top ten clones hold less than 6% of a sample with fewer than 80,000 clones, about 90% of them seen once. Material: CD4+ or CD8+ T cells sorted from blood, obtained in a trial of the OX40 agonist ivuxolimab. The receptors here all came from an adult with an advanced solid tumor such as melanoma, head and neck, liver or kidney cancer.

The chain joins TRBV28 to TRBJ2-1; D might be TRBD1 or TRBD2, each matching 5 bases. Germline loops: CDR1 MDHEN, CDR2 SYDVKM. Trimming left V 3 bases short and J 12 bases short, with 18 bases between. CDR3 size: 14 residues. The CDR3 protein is CASSFLSGPRGQFF. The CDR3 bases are TGTGCCAGCAGTTTCCTCTCGGGGCCCCGAGGGCAGTTCTTC.

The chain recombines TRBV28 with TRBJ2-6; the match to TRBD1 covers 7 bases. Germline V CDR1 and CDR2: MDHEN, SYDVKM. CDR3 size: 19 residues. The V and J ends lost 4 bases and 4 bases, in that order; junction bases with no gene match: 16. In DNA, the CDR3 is TGTGCCAGCAGTTCGGGGACAGCCGTAATTTCCTCCGGGGCCAACGTCCTGACTTTC. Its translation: CASSSGTAVISSGANVLTF.

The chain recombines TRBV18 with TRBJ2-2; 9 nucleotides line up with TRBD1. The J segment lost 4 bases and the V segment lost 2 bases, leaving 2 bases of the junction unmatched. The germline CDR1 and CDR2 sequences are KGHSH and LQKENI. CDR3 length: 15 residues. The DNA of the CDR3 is TGTGCCAGCTCACCATTACAGGGGGCCACCGGGGAGCTGTTTTTT. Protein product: CASSPLQGATGELFF.

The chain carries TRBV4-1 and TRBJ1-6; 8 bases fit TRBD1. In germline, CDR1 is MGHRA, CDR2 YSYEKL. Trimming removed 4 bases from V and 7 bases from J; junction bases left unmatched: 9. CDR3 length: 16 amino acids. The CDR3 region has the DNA TGCGCCAGCAGCCGTGGGACAGGCTTAAGGAATTCACCCCTCCACTTT. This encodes CASSRGTGLRNSPLHF.

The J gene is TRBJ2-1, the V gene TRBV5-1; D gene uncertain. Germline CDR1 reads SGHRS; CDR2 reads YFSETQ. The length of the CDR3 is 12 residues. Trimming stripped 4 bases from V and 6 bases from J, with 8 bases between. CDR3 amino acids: CASSALFNEQFF. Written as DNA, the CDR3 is TGCGCCAGCAGCGCCCTCTTCAATGAGCAGTTCTTC. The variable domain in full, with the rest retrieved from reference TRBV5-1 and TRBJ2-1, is KAGVTQTPRYLIKTRGQQVTLSCSPISGHRSVSWYQQTPGQGLQFLFEYFSETQRNKGNFPGRFSGRQFSNSRSEMNVSTLELGDSALYLCASSALFNEQFFGPGTRLTVL.

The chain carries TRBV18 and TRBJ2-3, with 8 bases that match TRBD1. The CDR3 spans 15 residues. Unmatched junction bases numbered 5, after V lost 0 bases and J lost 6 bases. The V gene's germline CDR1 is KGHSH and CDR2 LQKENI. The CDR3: CASSPPQGATDTQYF. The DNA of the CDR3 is TGTGCCAGCTCACCACCCCAGGGGGCGACGGATACGCAGTATTTT. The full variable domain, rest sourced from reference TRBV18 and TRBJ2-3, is NAGVMQNPRHLVRRRGQEARLRCSPMKGHSHVYWYRQLPEEGLKFMVYLQKENIIDESGMPKERFSAEFPKEGPSILRIQQVVRGDSAAYFCASSPPQGATDTQYFGPGTRLTVL.

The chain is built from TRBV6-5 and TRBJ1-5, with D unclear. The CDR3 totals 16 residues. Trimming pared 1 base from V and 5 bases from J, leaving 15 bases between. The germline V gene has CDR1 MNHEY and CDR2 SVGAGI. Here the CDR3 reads CASSYLGLTHDQPQHF. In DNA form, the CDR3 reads TGTGCCAGCAGTTACTTGGGCCTAACTCACGATCAGCCCCAGCATTTT.

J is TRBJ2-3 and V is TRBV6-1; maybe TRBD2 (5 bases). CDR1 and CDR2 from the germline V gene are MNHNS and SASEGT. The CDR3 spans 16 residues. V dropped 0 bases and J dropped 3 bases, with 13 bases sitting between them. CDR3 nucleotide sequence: TGTGCCAGCAGTGAAGCAGAGGGATTGGGAACAGATACGCAGTATTTT. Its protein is CASSEAEGLGTDTQYF.

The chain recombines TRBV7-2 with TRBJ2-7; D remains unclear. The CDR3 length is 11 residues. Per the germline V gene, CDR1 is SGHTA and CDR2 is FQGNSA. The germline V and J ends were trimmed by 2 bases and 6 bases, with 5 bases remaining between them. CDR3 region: CASSLSPEQYF. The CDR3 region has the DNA TGTGCCAGCAGCTTATCACCCGAGCAGTACTTC.

CDR3 region: CAIHGSHQPQHF. The CDR3 DNA reads TGTGCCATCCATGGGTCCCATCAGCCCCAGCATTTT. The chain has TRBV5-5 and TRBJ1-5; D not certain. The CDR3 runs 12 residues. CDR1 SGHKS and CDR2 YYEKEE come from the germline V gene (reference sequence). Trimming shortened V by 9 bases and J by 5 bases, and 12 bases separated the two germline ends.

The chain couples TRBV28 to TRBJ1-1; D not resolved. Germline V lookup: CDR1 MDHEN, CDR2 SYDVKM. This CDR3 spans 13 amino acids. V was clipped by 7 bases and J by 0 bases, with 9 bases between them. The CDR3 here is CASTVSMNTEAFF. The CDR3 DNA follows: TGTGCCAGCACGGTATCTATGAACACTGAAGCTTTCTTT.

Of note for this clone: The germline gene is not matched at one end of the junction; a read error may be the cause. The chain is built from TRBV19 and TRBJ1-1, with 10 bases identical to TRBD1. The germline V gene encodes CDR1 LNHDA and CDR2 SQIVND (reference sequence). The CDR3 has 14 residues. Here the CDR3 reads CASSIERQGATPLF. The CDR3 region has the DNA TGTGCCAGTAGTATTGAGAGACAGGGGGCGACTCCCCTCTTT.

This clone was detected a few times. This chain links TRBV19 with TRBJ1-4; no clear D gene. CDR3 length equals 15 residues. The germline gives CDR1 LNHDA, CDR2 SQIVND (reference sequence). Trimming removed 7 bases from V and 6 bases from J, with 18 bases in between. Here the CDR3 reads CASTLTWGFDEKLFF. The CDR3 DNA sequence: TGTGCCAGTACCCTAACCTGGGGTTTTGATGAAAAACTGTTTTTT.

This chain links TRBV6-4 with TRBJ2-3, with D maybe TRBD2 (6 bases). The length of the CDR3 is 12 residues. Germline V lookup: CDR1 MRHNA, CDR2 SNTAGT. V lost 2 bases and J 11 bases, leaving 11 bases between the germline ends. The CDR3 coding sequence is TGTGCCAGCAGTGACCAAGCGGGTGGGCAGTATTTT. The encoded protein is CASSDQAGGQYF.

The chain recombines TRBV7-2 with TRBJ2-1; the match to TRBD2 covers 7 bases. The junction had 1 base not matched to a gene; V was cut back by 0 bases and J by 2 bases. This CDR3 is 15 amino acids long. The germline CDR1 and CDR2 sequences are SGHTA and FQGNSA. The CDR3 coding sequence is TGTGCCAGCAGCTTAGCGGGGGGGGCCTACAATGAGCAGTTCTTC. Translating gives CASSLAGGAYNEQFF.

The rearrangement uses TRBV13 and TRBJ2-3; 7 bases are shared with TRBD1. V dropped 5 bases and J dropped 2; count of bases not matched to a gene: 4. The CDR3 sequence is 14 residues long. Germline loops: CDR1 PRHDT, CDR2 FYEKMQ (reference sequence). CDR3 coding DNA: TGTGCCAGCAGCCGACAGGGTCCCACAGATACGCAGTATTTT. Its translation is CASSRQGPTDTQYF.

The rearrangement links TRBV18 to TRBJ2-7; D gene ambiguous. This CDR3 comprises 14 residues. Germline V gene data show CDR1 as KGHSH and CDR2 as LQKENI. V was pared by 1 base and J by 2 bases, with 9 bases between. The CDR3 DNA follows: TGTGCCAGCTCACCACGGCAGAACACCTACGAGCAGTACTTC. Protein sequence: CASSPRQNTYEQYF.

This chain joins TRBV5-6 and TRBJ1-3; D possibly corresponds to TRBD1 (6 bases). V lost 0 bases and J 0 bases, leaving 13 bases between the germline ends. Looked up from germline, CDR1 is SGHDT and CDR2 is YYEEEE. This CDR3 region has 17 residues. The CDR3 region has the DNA TGTGCCAGCAGCTTGGCCGGGACAACCATCTCTGGAAACACCATATATTTT. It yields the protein CASSLAGTTISGNTIYF.

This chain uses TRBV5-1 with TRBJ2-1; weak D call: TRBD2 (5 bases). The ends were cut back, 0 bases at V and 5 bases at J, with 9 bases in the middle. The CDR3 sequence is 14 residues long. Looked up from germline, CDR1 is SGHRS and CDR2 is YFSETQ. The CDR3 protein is CASSLGGLDNEQFF. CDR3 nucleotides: TGCGCCAGCAGCTTGGGAGGACTGGACAATGAGCAGTTCTTC.

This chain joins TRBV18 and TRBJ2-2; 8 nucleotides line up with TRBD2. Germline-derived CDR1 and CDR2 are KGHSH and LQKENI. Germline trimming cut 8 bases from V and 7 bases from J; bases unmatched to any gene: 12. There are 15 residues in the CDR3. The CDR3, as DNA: TGTGCCAGCCATTCGAGCGGGAGAGATGGCGGGGAGCTGTTTTTT. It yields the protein CASHSSGRDGGELFF.

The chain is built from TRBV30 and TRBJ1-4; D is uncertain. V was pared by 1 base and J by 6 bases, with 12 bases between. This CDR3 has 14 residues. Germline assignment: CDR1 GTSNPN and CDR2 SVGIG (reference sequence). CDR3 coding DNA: TGTGCCTGGAGTGAGGAGATTAGGGATGAAAAACTGTTTTTT. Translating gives CAWSEEIRDEKLFF.

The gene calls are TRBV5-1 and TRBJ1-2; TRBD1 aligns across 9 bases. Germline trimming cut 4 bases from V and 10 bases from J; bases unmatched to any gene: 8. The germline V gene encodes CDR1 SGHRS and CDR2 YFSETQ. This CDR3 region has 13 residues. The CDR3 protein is CASSRGQGLLYTF. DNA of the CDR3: TGCGCCAGCAGCCGGGGACAGGGCCTCCTCTACACCTTC.

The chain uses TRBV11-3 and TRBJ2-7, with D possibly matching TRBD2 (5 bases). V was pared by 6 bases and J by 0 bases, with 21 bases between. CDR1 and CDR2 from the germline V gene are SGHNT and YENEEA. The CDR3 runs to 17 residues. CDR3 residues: CASRTRPLARSSYEQYF. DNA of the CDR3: TGTGCCAGCAGGACGAGGCCCTTAGCGAGGAGCTCCTACGAGCAGTACTTC.

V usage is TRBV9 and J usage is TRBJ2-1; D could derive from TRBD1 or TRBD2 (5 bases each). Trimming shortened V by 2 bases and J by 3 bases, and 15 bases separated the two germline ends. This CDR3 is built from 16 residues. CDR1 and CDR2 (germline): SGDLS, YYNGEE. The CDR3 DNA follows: TGTGCCAGCAGCGTGGGACCTGCCGGGGACTACAATGAGCAGTTCTTC. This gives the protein CASSVGPAGDYNEQFF. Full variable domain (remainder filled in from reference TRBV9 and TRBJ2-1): DSGVTQTPKHLITATGQRVTLRCSPRSGDLSVYWYQQSLDQGLQFLIQYYNGEERAKGNILERFSAQQFPDLHSELNLSSLELGDSALYFCASSVGPAGDYNEQFFGPGTRLTVL.

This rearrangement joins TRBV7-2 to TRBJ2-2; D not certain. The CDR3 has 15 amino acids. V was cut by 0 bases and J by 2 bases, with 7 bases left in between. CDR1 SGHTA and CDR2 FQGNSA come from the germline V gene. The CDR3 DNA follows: TGTGCCAGCAGCTTAGCGTGGTCTAACACCGGGGAGCTGTTTTTT. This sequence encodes CASSLAWSNTGELFF.

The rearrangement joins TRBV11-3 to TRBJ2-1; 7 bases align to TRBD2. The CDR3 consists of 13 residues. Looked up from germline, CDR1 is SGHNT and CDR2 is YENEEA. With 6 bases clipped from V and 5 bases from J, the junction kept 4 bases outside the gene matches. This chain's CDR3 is CASRSSGNNEQFF. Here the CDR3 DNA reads TGTGCCAGCAGGTCTAGCGGAAACAATGAGCAGTTCTTC.

The CDR3: CASTLPGTGGMNEQFF. The CDR3, as DNA: TGTGCCAGCACCCTACCGGGGACAGGGGGCATGAATGAGCAGTTCTTC. The chain employs TRBV28 and TRBJ2-1; 12 bases line up with TRBD1. CDR3 length equals 16 residues. The J segment lost 7 bases and the V segment lost 7 bases, leaving 11 bases of the junction unmatched. CDR1 and CDR2 from the germline V gene are MDHEN and SYDVKM.